Below are 5 T cell receptor beta chains sequenced from a single sample in a study of cytomegalovirus exposure and HLA in healthy donors. PCR employed 60 Vbeta and 13 Jbeta primers. Sequencing was performed with immunoSEQ multiplex PCR; in TCRdb, only in-frame clones are kept and a portion is missing. Found here are some 110,000 clones, around 9.1% of them singletons; the top ten hold about 5%. The sample was PBMCs. These receptors were taken from a man aged 35 to 55 in good health and CMV-seropositive.

This clone has just a few counts. This chain uses TRBV28 with TRBJ1-5; D remains unclear. The CDR3 is made up of 15 amino acids. The V gene's germline CDR1 is MDHEN and CDR2 SYDVKM. Trimming pared 2 bases from V and 0 bases from J, leaving 8 bases between. CDR3 amino acids: CASSLARVSNQPQHF. The CDR3 nucleotides read TGTGCCAGCAGTTTAGCGCGAGTTAGCAATCAGCCCCAGCATTTT.

This clone was found a few times. J is TRBJ2-2 and V is TRBV7-2; 7 bases align to TRBD1. V dropped 1 base and J dropped 1; count of bases not matched to a gene: 0. Germline-derived CDR1 and CDR2 are SGHTA and FQGNSA. This CDR3 has 15 amino acids. The CDR3 DNA reads TGTGCCAGCAGCTTAGGACAGGGGAACACCGGGGAGCTGTTTTTT. Protein sequence: CASSLGQGNTGELFF.

A few counts support this clone. CDR3 region: CASSSYRGPSQPQHF. The DNA for the CDR3 is TGTGCCAGCAGCAGCTACAGGGGCCCAAGTCAGCCCCAGCATTTT. This sequence joins TRBV5-6 and TRBJ1-5; 7 nucleotides agree with TRBD1. CDR3 length: 15 amino acids. Unmatched junction bases numbered 10, after V lost 4 bases and J lost 6 bases. Germline V gene lookup returns CDR1 SGHDT and CDR2 YYEEEE.

The chain links TRBV28 to TRBJ2-1, with a weak D call TRBD1 (5 bases). This CDR3 region has 14 residues. V lost 2 bases, J lost 4 bases, and 9 bases lay in between. Germline V gene data show CDR1 as MDHEN and CDR2 as SYDVKM. CDR3 nucleotides: TGTGCCAGCAGTTTAGGCCGGACATACAATGAGCAGTTCTTC. Translated, it gives CASSLGRTYNEQFF.

The rearrangement links TRBV5-4 to TRBJ1-3, with 7 bases that match TRBD1. Germline V CDR1 and CDR2: SGHNT, YYREEE (reference sequence). The V gene end was trimmed by 3 bases and the J gene end by 1 base; junction bases not matched to a gene: 10. The CDR3 is 17 amino acids. CDR3 nucleotide sequence: TGTGCCAGCAGCTCATACTCACAGGGGTTGTCTGGAAACACCATATATTTT. Translated, it gives CASSSYSQGLSGNTIYF.